This is a list of T cell receptor beta chains from one sample in a study of cytomegalovirus exposure and HLA in healthy donors. This table comes from immunoSEQ multiplex PCR, and its TCRdb copy is limited to in-frame clones, with some not included. The specimen's table records 150,000 to 200,000 clones. Sequences were obtained from PBMCs. The receptors shown here come from a woman aged 60 to 75 in good health and CMV-seronegative. The CDR3 runs from the conserved cysteine through the conserved F or W. D genes are given only for firm matches.

d_gene | v_gene | CDR3aa
TRBD1 | TRBV5-1 | CASSSGQGAVEQYF
TRBD2 | TRBV5-4 | CASTHRAGERGDEQFF
TRBD1 | TRBV6-5 | CASSQRDRGGGYTF
NA | TRBV5-6 | CASSLVGDTNLRETQYF
TRBD1 | TRBV2 | CASSPSAGGYNSPLHF
TRBD2 | TRBV10-3 | CAINGLAGGGHSYEQYF
NA | TRBV6-5 | CASSPLGAGELFF
TRBD1 | TRBV7-2 | CASSNRQGEKLFF
NA | TRBV5-1 | CASSLGLAGGGSPSNYGYTF
NA | TRBV7-3 | CASSLTGSQPQHF
NA | TRBV18 | CASSPGTPSGNTIYF
NA | TRBV7-2 | CASSPRGLGTEAFF
TRBD2 | TRBV29-1 | CSVEGLADEQYF
NA | TRBV7-8 | CASSLEGFGDEKLFF
TRBD1 | TRBV7-3 | CASSSRQGGTGELFF
NA | TRBV9 | CASSVLPGGSSSEAFF
NA | TRBV2 | CASSGVGGYEQYF
TRBD2 | TRBV19 | CATSHTSGVIYEQYF
NA | TRBV25-1 | CASSEFGAGTEAFF
NA | TRBV5-1 | CASSLEVGDYGYTF
NA | TRBV5-1 | CASSFGHGNEQFF
NA | TRBV9 | CASSVRLQDTIYF
NA | TRBV5-6 | CASSFIAEGSYNEQFF
TRBD1 | TRBV18 | CASSPDRVISPLHF
TRBD1 | TRBV5-6 | CASSLEGVRGLPFF
TRBD2 | TRBV18 | CASSPYPPGTSGDNNEQFF
NA | TRBV9 | CASSAYSQETQYF
NA | TRBV7-9 | CASSLRGSGNTIYF
NA | TRBV19 | CASSLEGEGGNQPQHF
TRBD2 | TRBV29-1 | CSAGGGSRGDEQFF
TRBD1 | TRBV7-9 | CASSWGTGGREAFF
NA | TRBV6-6 | CASSYSKGQGEQYF
NA | TRBV5-1 | CASSPRGRGQETQYF
TRBD1 | TRBV7-9 | CASSFWGQVAQETQYF
NA | TRBV7-6 | CASKNRVGANEKLFF
NA | TRBV4-2 | CASSQAKSGVSYEQYF
TRBD1 | TRBV10-3 | CAISPGQGAYEKLFF
TRBD1 | TRBV6-1 | CAIGGQLNYGYTF
NA | TRBV7-2 | CASSFRGGGYTF
TRBD2 | TRBV5-1 | CASSLVGAGTSGTYEQYF
NA | TRBV10-3 | CAITSQGGETQYF
NA | TRBV27 | CASSSTPRTARAYEQYF
TRBD1 | TRBV5-1 | CASGLTGARYNSPLHF
NA | TRBV5-6 | CASSLEQGGVSYTF
TRBD1 | TRBV5-1 | CASSPTDRGVLSGNTIYF
TRBD1 | TRBV5-1 | CASSLARAGGEETQYF
TRBD1 | TRBV7-9 | CASSTGTGKSYEQYF
TRBD2 | TRBV5-5 | CASSLVLAGAREQYF
TRBD1 | TRBV4-2 | CASSQATRTGDTEAFF
TRBD2 | TRBV13 | CASSPGTSGRESYEQYF
TRBD2 | TRBV11-2 | CASSLGGTSVYEQYF
NA | TRBV10-2 | CASSSTETHQPGELFF
NA | TRBV4-1 | CASSHPWEGVTEAFF
TRBD1 | TRBV10-3 | CAISGTGDQPQHF
TRBD1 | TRBV29-1 | CSAGTGIEQYF
TRBD2 | TRBV5-1 | CASSFREGEQFF
TRBD1 | TRBV7-2 | CASSNYRGVEAFF
TRBD1 | TRBV5-1 | CASSPPGQVDNEQFF
TRBD2 | TRBV10-3 | CAVRTSANYEQYF
NA | TRBV29-1 | CSDRTANYGYTF